A selection of T cell receptor beta chains follows, all from one sample in a study of blood T cell repertoires in COVID-19. The protocol was immunoSEQ multiplex PCR, while the TCRdb copy is restricted to in-frame clones and leaves out a portion. The sample consists of about 200,000 clones, 85% to 95% of them appearing once. The sample was peripheral blood. Source of these receptors: a man aged 30 to 45 with COVID-19, enrolled during active disease. The CDR3 runs from the conserved cysteine through the conserved F or W. D genes are given only for firm matches. Size values are once, few and many counts, or a class for expanded clones, and some rows have none.

D gene: TRBD1; clone size: once; J gene: TRBJ2-5; V gene: TRBV11-2; CDR3 protein: CASSLDYRGMETQYF; CDR3 DNA: TGTGCCAGCAGCTTAGATTACAGGGGGATGGAGACCCAGTACTTC
D gene: NA; clone size: NA; J gene: TRBJ1-3; V gene: TRBV4-1; CDR3 protein: CASSQAGTGNTIYF; CDR3 DNA: TGCGCCAGCAGCCAGGCGGGGACCGGAAACACCATATATTTT
D gene: NA; clone size: NA; J gene: TRBJ1-3; V gene: TRBV7-9; CDR3 protein: CASSLVTAGNTIYF; CDR3 DNA: TGTGCCAGCAGCTTAGTAACAGCTGGAAACACCATATATTTT
D gene: NA; clone size: NA; J gene: TRBJ1-3; V gene: TRBV5-1; CDR3 protein: CASSLVGGSGNTIYF; CDR3 DNA: TGCGCCAGCAGCTTGGTGGGGGGATCTGGAAACACCATATATTTT
D gene: TRBD2; clone size: NA; J gene: TRBJ2-1; V gene: TRBV30; CDR3 protein: CAWGPGLGPHEQFF; CDR3 DNA: TGTGCCTGGGGGCCGGGACTAGGGCCCCATGAGCAGTTCTTC
D gene: NA; clone size: NA; J gene: TRBJ1-1; V gene: TRBV7-8; CDR3 protein: CASSLLGTEAFF; CDR3 DNA: TGTGCCAGCAGCCTCCTCGGCACTGAAGCTTTCTTT
D gene: NA; clone size: NA; J gene: TRBJ2-1; V gene: TRBV2; CDR3 protein: CASRIIWSSYNEQFF; CDR3 DNA: TGTGCCAGCAGGATTATCTGGAGCTCCTACAATGAGCAGTTCTTC
D gene: TRBD1; clone size: NA; J gene: TRBJ2-5; V gene: TRBV7-2; CDR3 protein: CASSSSTGTETQYF; CDR3 DNA: TGTGCCAGCAGCTCTTCGACAGGGACAGAGACCCAGTACTTC
D gene: NA; clone size: NA; J gene: TRBJ1-6; V gene: TRBV5-6; CDR3 protein: CASSLEQLNNSPLHF; CDR3 DNA: TGTGCCAGCAGCTTGGAACAGTTGAATAATTCACCCCTCCACTTT
D gene: NA; clone size: NA; J gene: TRBJ2-3; V gene: TRBV7-2; CDR3 protein: CASSDRDIKDTQYF; CDR3 DNA: TGTGCCAGCAGCGACCGGGACATAAAAGATACGCAGTATTTT
D gene: NA; clone size: NA; J gene: TRBJ1-2; V gene: TRBV6-5; CDR3 protein: CASTTQTGNYGYTF; CDR3 DNA: TGTGCCAGCACTACACAAACAGGGAACTATGGCTACACCTTC
D gene: NA; clone size: once; J gene: TRBJ1-5; V gene: TRBV6-5; CDR3 protein: CASSRLGGNQPQHF; CDR3 DNA: TGTGCCAGCAGCCGTTTAGGGGGCAATCAGCCCCAGCATTTT
D gene: NA; clone size: once; J gene: TRBJ1-3; V gene: TRBV5-1; CDR3 protein: CASSPVQSAGPLSGNTIYF; CDR3 DNA: TGCGCCAGCAGCCCCGTACAGTCCGCGGGACCCCTCTCTGGAAACACCATATATTTT
D gene: NA; clone size: NA; J gene: TRBJ2-6; V gene: TRBV3-1/TRBV3-2; CDR3 protein: CASSLESSGANVLTF; CDR3 DNA: TGTGCCAGCAGCCTCGAGAGCTCTGGGGCCAACGTCCTGACTTTC
D gene: NA; clone size: once; J gene: TRBJ2-1; V gene: TRBV19; CDR3 protein: CASSFGEPRDEQFF; CDR3 DNA: TGTGCCAGTAGTTTTGGAGAGCCTCGGGATGAGCAGTTCTTC
D gene: TRBD2; clone size: NA; J gene: TRBJ2-3; V gene: TRBV24-1; CDR3 protein: CATSDVAGGADTQYF; CDR3 DNA: TGTGCCACCAGTGATGTAGCGGGGGGGGCAGATACGCAGTATTTT
D gene: NA; clone size: once; J gene: TRBJ2-1; V gene: TRBV4-1; CDR3 protein: CASSQEDPRLDSSYNEQFF; CDR3 DNA: TGCGCCAGCAGCCAAGAGGATCCTCGACTGGACAGTTCCTACAATGAGCAGTTCTTC
D gene: TRBD1; clone size: NA; J gene: TRBJ1-4; V gene: TRBV5-1; CDR3 protein: CASSLTGGAATNEKLFF; CDR3 DNA: TGCGCCAGCAGCTTGACAGGGGGCGCAGCAACTAATGAAAAACTGTTTTTT
D gene: TRBD2; clone size: NA; J gene: TRBJ2-2; V gene: TRBV11-3; CDR3 protein: CASSLTGLATGELFF; CDR3 DNA: TGTGCCAGCAGCTTAACGGGACTAGCGACCGGGGAGCTGTTTTTT
D gene: NA; clone size: NA; J gene: TRBJ1-5; V gene: TRBV4-2; CDR3 protein: CASSQERGQPQHF; CDR3 DNA: TGTGCCAGCAGCCAGGAAAGAGGGCAGCCCCAGCATTTT
D gene: NA; clone size: NA; J gene: TRBJ1-1; V gene: TRBV9; CDR3 protein: CASSVGGSTEAFF; CDR3 DNA: TGTGCCAGCAGCGTAGGGGGCAGCACTGAAGCTTTCTTT
D gene: NA; clone size: NA; J gene: TRBJ2-5; V gene: TRBV10-1; CDR3 protein: CASSESRGEETQYF; CDR3 DNA: TGCGCCAGCAGTGAGTCCCGGGGAGAGGAGACCCAGTACTTC
D gene: TRBD1; clone size: NA; J gene: TRBJ2-2; V gene: TRBV5-1; CDR3 protein: CASGPGGQAYTGELFF; CDR3 DNA: TGCGCCAGCGGACCCGGGGGACAGGCTTACACCGGGGAGCTGTTTTTT
D gene: TRBD2; clone size: NA; J gene: TRBJ2-1; V gene: TRBV11-2; CDR3 protein: CASSSILAGEFSYNEQFF; CDR3 DNA: TGTGCCAGCAGCTCAATTCTAGCGGGGGAATTCTCCTACAATGAGCAGTTCTTC
D gene: TRBD2; clone size: NA; J gene: TRBJ2-2; V gene: TRBV20-1; CDR3 protein: CSASRAGTNTGELFF; CDR3 DNA: TGCAGTGCCAGTCGAGCGGGGACGAACACCGGGGAGCTGTTTTTT
D gene: TRBD2; clone size: NA; J gene: TRBJ2-5; V gene: TRBV14; CDR3 protein: CASSRGLAGAPVGETQYF; CDR3 DNA: TGTGCCAGCAGCCGAGGACTAGCGGGGGCCCCAGTGGGAGAGACCCAGTACTTC
D gene: NA; clone size: once; J gene: TRBJ1-1; V gene: TRBV10-3; CDR3 protein: CAIKGRQSNTEAFF; CDR3 DNA: TGTGCCATCAAAGGCAGACAGTCTAACACTGAAGCTTTCTTT
D gene: TRBD1; clone size: NA; J gene: TRBJ1-2; V gene: TRBV11-2; CDR3 protein: CASSPRTGGAGGYTF; CDR3 DNA: TGTGCCAGCAGCCCCCGGACAGGGGGCGCCGGGGGCTACACCTTC
D gene: TRBD1; clone size: NA; J gene: TRBJ1-1; V gene: TRBV6-5; CDR3 protein: CASSRDRERAFF; CDR3 DNA: TGTGCCAGCAGCCGGGACAGGGAAAGAGCTTTCTTT
D gene: TRBD1; clone size: NA; J gene: TRBJ2-2; V gene: TRBV6-5; CDR3 protein: CASSYRQGTGELFF; CDR3 DNA: TGTGCCAGCAGTTACCGACAGGGCACCGGGGAGCTGTTTTTT
D gene: NA; clone size: NA; J gene: TRBJ1-3; V gene: TRBV5-4; CDR3 protein: CASSLETPGNTIYF; CDR3 DNA: TGTGCCAGCAGCTTGGAGACACCGGGAAACACCATATATTTT
D gene: TRBD1; clone size: NA; J gene: TRBJ1-3; V gene: TRBV5-1; CDR3 protein: CASSPGQAGNTIYF; CDR3 DNA: TGCGCCAGCAGCCCCGGACAGGCTGGAAACACCATATATTTT
D gene: NA; clone size: NA; J gene: TRBJ1-2; V gene: TRBV7-3; CDR3 protein: CASSLTSSYGYTF; CDR3 DNA: TGTGCCAGCAGCTTAACGTCGTCCTATGGCTACACCTTC
D gene: TRBD1; clone size: NA; J gene: TRBJ1-2; V gene: TRBV7-9; CDR3 protein: CASSGVSGTGDGYTF; CDR3 DNA: TGTGCCAGCAGCGGGGTCTCCGGGACAGGGGATGGCTACACCTTC
D gene: NA; clone size: NA; J gene: TRBJ1-1; V gene: TRBV9; CDR3 protein: CASSVIGRGNTEAFF; CDR3 DNA: TGTGCCAGCAGCGTAATAGGGCGGGGAAACACTGAAGCTTTCTTT
D gene: TRBD1; clone size: once; J gene: TRBJ1-2; V gene: TRBV11-2; CDR3 protein: CASSLRTGYGQYGYTF; CDR3 DNA: TGTGCCAGCAGCCTAAGGACAGGGTATGGCCAATATGGCTACACCTTC
D gene: NA; clone size: once; J gene: TRBJ1-2; V gene: TRBV6-5; CDR3 protein: CASTARGNYGYTF; CDR3 DNA: TGTGCCAGCACCGCCCGGGGGAACTATGGCTACACCTTC
D gene: NA; clone size: NA; J gene: TRBJ1-6; V gene: TRBV25-1; CDR3 protein: CASREQGSYNSPLHF; CDR3 DNA: TGTGCCAGCAGAGAACAGGGCTCCTATAATTCACCCCTCCACTTT
D gene: TRBD1; clone size: NA; J gene: TRBJ2-7; V gene: TRBV5-1; CDR3 protein: CASSLAGTDYEQYF; CDR3 DNA: TGCGCCAGCAGCTTGGCTGGGACAGACTACGAGCAGTACTTC
D gene: NA; clone size: NA; J gene: TRBJ1-5; V gene: TRBV19; CDR3 protein: CASSQRPGKSNQPQHF; CDR3 DNA: TGTGCCAGTAGTCAACGGCCGGGTAAGAGCAATCAGCCCCAGCATTTT